This is a list of T cell receptor beta chains from one sample in a study of T cell changes during pregnancy in multiple sclerosis. The assay was immunoSEQ multiplex PCR, and TCRdb's table has in-frame clones only and misses some. The sample yields about 42,000 clones, about nine tenths seen once. The sequenced sample was CD4+ T cells from peripheral blood mononuclear cells, obtained in the second trimester of pregnancy. The receptor source for this set is a female donor in good health, enrolled as a control in a pregnancy study. The CDR3 runs from the conserved cysteine through the conserved F or W. Each record gives: V gene, D gene, clone size, J gene, CDR3 DNA, CDR3 protein. A D gene is named only where the DNA matches it firmly. Some rows mark clone size as missing; the rest say once, few, many or name a class of expanded clone.

TRBV9	.	.	TRBJ1-3	TGTGCCAGCAGCGTAGGAACGGGACACTCTGGAAACACCATATATTTT	CASSVGTGHSGNTIYF
TRBV19	TRBD2	.	TRBJ2-3	TGTGCCAGTAGTAGATCTAGCGGGGCTTTCGCAGATACGCAGTATTTT	CASSRSSGAFADTQYF
TRBV9	TRBD2	.	TRBJ2-1	TGTGCCAGCAGCGTAACCCTGACTAGCGGGAGTCTCGGTGAGCAGTTCTTC	CASSVTLTSGSLGEQFF
TRBV5-1	TRBD1	.	TRBJ2-1	TGCGCCAGCAGCCCTGGGGCGGGACAGGGGGTCTACAATGAGCAGTTCTTC	CASSPGAGQGVYNEQFF
TRBV5-4	.	.	TRBJ1-1	TGTGCCAGCAGCTTGGACAGCATGAACACTGAAGCTTTCTTT	CASSLDSMNTEAFF
TRBV30	TRBD1	.	TRBJ2-7	TGTGCCTGGAGTCCTTTCCCCCGGACAGGGGACGGCGAGCAGTACTTC	CAWSPFPRTGDGEQYF
TRBV7-8	.	.	TRBJ1-6	TGTGCCAGCAGCCTTAGCGAGTCACCCCTCCACTTT	CASSLSESPLHF
TRBV5-6	.	.	TRBJ1-2	TGTGCCAGCAGCTTGGCCGTAGGGGCACATGGCTACACCTTC	CASSLAVGAHGYTF
TRBV19	.	.	TRBJ1-5	TGTGCCAGTAGGGATGACAGCAGAAATCAGCCCCAGCATTTT	CASRDDSRNQPQHF
TRBV6-6	.	.	TRBJ2-7	TGTGCCAGCAAGGGCGGGGACCTCTACGAGCAGTACTTC	CASKGGDLYEQYF
TRBV5-6	TRBD2	.	TRBJ2-3	TGTGCCAGCAGCTCACTAGCGGGGGGGGCAGATACGCAGTATTTT	CASSSLAGGADTQYF
TRBV2	.	.	TRBJ1-2	TGTGCCAGCGTATGGGGGGTTACCTATGGCTACACCTTC	CASVWGVTYGYTF
TRBV21-1	.	.	TRBJ1-1	TGTGCCAGCAGCAAAAGTCCTTACAGGCTGGTGGGGTCGGCGGAAGCTTTCTTT	CASSKSPYRLVGSAEAFF
TRBV19	TRBD2	.	TRBJ2-7	TGTGCCAGTAGTAGCGGGAGATTCTACGAGCAGTACTTC	CASSSGRFYEQYF
TRBV11-2	.	.	TRBJ2-2	TGTGCCAGCAGCTTAGGCGTCGGGGATGGCACCGGGGAGCTGTTTTTT	CASSLGVGDGTGELFF
TRBV4-2	TRBD2	.	TRBJ2-3	TGTGCCAGCAGCCAAGATTGGACTAGACCCGATACGCAGTATTTT	CASSQDWTRPDTQYF
TRBV28	TRBD1	.	TRBJ1-2	TGTGCCAGCAGCCCTCAGGACAGGCGATATGGCTACACCTTC	CASSPQDRRYGYTF
TRBV13	TRBD1	.	TRBJ2-5	TGTGCCAGCAGCCCCCAAGACAGGGTAGAGACCCAGTACTTC	CASSPQDRVETQYF
TRBV15	TRBD2	.	TRBJ2-3	TGTGCCACCAGCAGAGAGGTGGTAGCGGGAGGTCCCCGAGATACGCAGTATTTT	CATSREVVAGGPRDTQYF
TRBV30	.	once	TRBJ2-3	TGTGCCTGGAGCTCGGAGGCGGGCGATACGCAGTATTTT	CAWSSEAGDTQYF
TRBV30	.	.	TRBJ2-5	TGTGCCTGGAGAGGGGGGCTAGCGGACCAAGAGACCCAGTACTTC	CAWRGGLADQETQYF
TRBV18	TRBD1	.	TRBJ2-3	TGTGCCAGCTCACCTGGACAGGGATCAGATACGCAGTATTTT	CASSPGQGSDTQYF
TRBV21-1	.	.	TRBJ1-5	TGTGCCAGCAGAGACAGCTATAGCAATCAGCCCCAGCATTTT	CASRDSYSNQPQHF
TRBV18	.	few	TRBJ2-2	TGTGCCAGCTCACCACAGGAGACGAACACCGGGGAGCTGTTTTTT	CASSPQETNTGELFF
TRBV7-9	.	once	TRBJ1-1	TGTGCCAGCAGCTTTAGCCGTGTAACTGAAGCTTTCTTT	CASSFSRVTEAFF
TRBV7-8	TRBD2	.	TRBJ2-5	TGTGCCAGCAGCTTAGGGGCAATAGCGGGGCGGGAGACCCAGTACTTC	CASSLGAIAGRETQYF
TRBV28	TRBD2	.	TRBJ2-1	TGTGCCAGCTGGGACCGGACTAGCGGGAGCCGTGAGCAGTTCTTC	CASWDRTSGSREQFF
TRBV28	.	.	TRBJ2-3	TGTGCCAGCAGTAGTCCTACCAGCACAGATACGCAGTATTTT	CASSSPTSTDTQYF
TRBV18	.	.	TRBJ2-5	TGTGCCAGCTCACCAATTTTTGGGAGACCGGGGGAGACCCAGTACTTC	CASSPIFGRPGETQYF
TRBV30	.	.	TRBJ1-5	TGTGCCTGGAGTGTATTTGGGCTTAGCAATCAGCCCCAGCATTTT	CAWSVFGLSNQPQHF
TRBV5-1	.	.	TRBJ1-1	TGCGCCAGCAGCTTCGCCAGTCTTAACACTGAAGCTTTCTTT	CASSFASLNTEAFF
TRBV18	.	.	TRBJ2-3	TGTGCCAGCTCATACGACGGGGAAGATACGCAGTATTTT	CASSYDGEDTQYF
TRBV28	TRBD1	.	TRBJ2-3	TGTGCCAGCAGTACGGGACAGGGGACAGATACGCAGTATTTT	CASSTGQGTDTQYF
TRBV27	.	.	TRBJ2-3	TGTGCCAGCATGAGGGGGGGGACAGATACGCAGTATTTT	CASMRGGTDTQYF
TRBV6-1	.	.	TRBJ2-3	TGTGCCAGCAGTGAAGCGCGCGGGGATCGGACAGATACGCAGTATTTT	CASSEARGDRTDTQYF
TRBV5-5	TRBD2	once	TRBJ2-7	TGTGCCAGCAGCTTGAGAGTCGCTAGCGGCTCCTACGAGCAGTACTTC	CASSLRVASGSYEQYF
TRBV7-6	.	.	TRBJ2-3	TGTGCCAGCAGCTTGGGGCGGGGAATTAGCACAGATACGCAGTATTTT	CASSLGRGISTDTQYF
TRBV6-9	.	.	TRBJ1-3	TGTGCCGGAAAAACAGGGCCCTCTGCAAACACCATATATTTT	CAGKTGPSANTIYF
TRBV5-8	TRBD1	.	TRBJ2-2	TGTGCCAGCTCTTACGGGACAGTAATTAACACCGGGGAGCTGTTTTTT	CASSYGTVINTGELFF
TRBV6-5	TRBD2	.	TRBJ2-2	TGTGCCAGCAGTTTCGTGCTAGCGGGAGGGGAGCTGTTTTTT	CASSFVLAGGELFF
TRBV18	TRBD1	.	TRBJ1-1	TGTGCCAGCTCACCTTCGGGGAGAACAGGGGATGCTTTCTTT	CASSPSGRTGDAFF
TRBV15	TRBD2	.	TRBJ2-5	TGTGCCACCAGCAGATCTACTAGCGGGGGTGAAGAGACCCAGTACTTC	CATSRSTSGGEETQYF
TRBV14	TRBD2	.	TRBJ2-5	TGTGCCAGCAGCCAGAGGACTAGCGGGAGGATTGAGACCCAGTACTTC	CASSQRTSGRIETQYF
TRBV30	.	few	TRBJ1-2	TGTGCCTCCCGGTCGGGCTATGGCTACACCTTC	CASRSGYGYTF
TRBV5-1	TRBD1	once	TRBJ1-1	TGCGCCAGCAGTGGGGGGACAGGCCGACCCACTGAAGCTTTCTTT	CASSGGTGRPTEAFF
TRBV28	.	.	TRBJ2-4	TGTGCCAGCAGTGAAGCCCGGGTGGGCAAAAACATTCAGTACTTC	CASSEARVGKNIQYF
TRBV5-5	.	.	TRBJ1-4	TGTGCCAGCAGCTTCACAGGAACTAATGAAAAACTGTTTTTT	CASSFTGTNEKLFF
TRBV6-5	TRBD1	once	TRBJ2-7	TGTGCCAGCAGCGGGACAGAGAGCTCCTACGAGCAGTACTTC	CASSGTESSYEQYF
TRBV12-1	.	.	TRBJ2-7	TGTGCCAGCAGCGCGCGAAACCTTTCGGTGGACAACTACGAGCAGTACTTC	CASSARNLSVDNYEQYF
TRBV7-2	.	.	TRBJ1-1	TGTGCCAGCAGCTTGTCAGAGAACACTGAAGCTTTCTTT	CASSLSENTEAFF
TRBV6-6	.	few	TRBJ1-1	TGTGCCAGCAGGTTCGGGGACACTGAAGCTTTCTTT	CASRFGDTEAFF
TRBV18	.	.	TRBJ1-4	TGTGCCAGCTCACCGCCGAATCAGGCGGAAAAACTGTTTTTT	CASSPPNQAEKLFF
TRBV7-9	.	.	TRBJ2-1	TGTGCCAGCAGCTGGACAAATGAGCAGTTCTTC	CASSWTNEQFF